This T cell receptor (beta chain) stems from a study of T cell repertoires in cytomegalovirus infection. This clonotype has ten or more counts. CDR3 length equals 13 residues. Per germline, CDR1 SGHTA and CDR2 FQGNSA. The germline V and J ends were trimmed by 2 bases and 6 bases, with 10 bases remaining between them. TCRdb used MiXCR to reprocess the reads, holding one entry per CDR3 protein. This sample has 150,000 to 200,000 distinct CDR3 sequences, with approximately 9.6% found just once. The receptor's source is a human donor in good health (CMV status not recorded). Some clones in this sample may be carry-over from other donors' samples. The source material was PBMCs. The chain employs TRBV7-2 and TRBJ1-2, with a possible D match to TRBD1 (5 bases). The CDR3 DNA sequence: TGTGCCAGCAGCTTACAGGGAATGGATGGCTACACCTTC. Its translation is CASSLQGMDGYTF.